This T cell receptor (beta chain) was obtained from a study of cytomegalovirus exposure and HLA in healthy donors. The V segment lost 4 bases and the J segment 8 bases; nucleotides outside the gene matches: 12. The CDR3 has 15 amino acids. CDR1 is SGHTS and CDR2 is YDEGEE in the germline V gene. Donors were ostensibly healthy at sampling, although undocumented immune exposures were probable. The PCR ran on 60 Vbeta and 13 Jbeta primers. Original data processing: In a later analysis, some 10 million of 75 million to 85 million unique beta chains occurred in at least two donors. The method was immunoSEQ multiplex PCR; TCRdb's version includes in-frame clones alone and lacks a portion of them. V and J calls and clone size come straight from that table; D and trimming were deduced from the DNA. The sample lists about 98,000 clones, 81% occurring once. As to this clone: Its antigen is still unknown.

Study observations and caveats: What was likely a sequencing artifact was a cluster of highly shared sequence variants. TCR beta sequences numbering 15,000 to 20,000 were associated with HLA alleles at 0.05 false discovery rate in a later analysis.

The TCR was taken from a man between 40 and 49 years old in good health and CMV-seronegative. This chain joins TRBV5-8 and TRBJ1-5, with TRBD1 matching 7 bases. Sequenced sample: PBMCs. CDR3 DNA sequence: TGTGCCAGCAGCCTGGGACAGCTCTCTTTGGAGCCCCAGCATTTT. Protein product: CASSLGQLSLEPQHF.